Below are 28 T cell receptor beta chains sequenced from a single sample in a study of a mutant IDH1 vaccine in newly diagnosed glioma. Documented time point: week 35, safety follow-up. Vaccination comprised doses that each held 300 ug of mutant IDH1 20-mer peptide, plus topical imiquimod. Their recognized antigens are unknown. Using immunoSEQ multiplex PCR, the repertoire was profiled, and TCRdb retains in-frame clones only, with some absent. The table includes approximately 60,000 clones, roughly 68% detected once. The sequences come from PBMCs, collected from a glioma patient whose treatment included an IDH1 peptide vaccine. These receptors were collected from a man aged 45-60 years with glioma.

The chain carries TRBV27 and TRBJ1-5, with 8 bases fitting TRBD1. The length of the CDR3 is 13 residues. Germline V CDR1 and CDR2: MNHEY, SMNVEV (reference sequence). Trimming took 7 bases from V and 4 from J; bases not matched to a gene: 3. The CDR3 nucleotides read TGTGCCAGCAAAGGGACAGGTAATCAGCCCCAGCATTTT. This encodes CASKGTGNQPQHF.

CDR3 coding DNA: TGTGCCAGCAGTATAGCGGGGGGTTACAATGAGCAGTTCTTC. Translating it yields CASSIAGGYNEQFF. The chain carries TRBV9 and TRBJ2-1, with 10 positions matching TRBD2. Per germline, CDR1 SGDLS and CDR2 YYNGEE. V was clipped by 5 bases and J by 4 bases; unmatched bases: 3. The CDR3 spans 14 residues.

V gene TRBV9 combines with J gene TRBJ1-1; the match to TRBD1 covers 8 bases. This CDR3 is 12 amino acids long. From germline, CDR1 is SGDLS and CDR2 YYNGEE. The V and J ends lost 4 bases and 8 bases, in that order; junction bases with no gene match: 4. The DNA for the CDR3 is TGTGCCAGCAGCACCCGGACAGGGGAAGCTTTCTTT. Translating gives CASSTRTGEAFF.

The V gene is TRBV29-1, the J gene TRBJ2-6; D uncertain. V was shortened by 6 bases and J by 2 bases, with 11 bases between the two germline ends. The CDR3 covers 14 residues. Germline V gives CDR1 SQVTM, CDR2 ANQGSEA. In nucleotides, the CDR3 is TGCAGCGTCATGAGAGACGCTGGGGCCAACGTCCTGACTTTC. Protein sequence: CSVMRDAGANVLTF.

The rearrangement uses TRBV6-5 and TRBJ1-1; D gene unclear. V gave up 0 bases and J gave up 4 bases, with 12 bases separating them. CDR3 length: 15 amino acids. Germline CDR1 MNHEY, CDR2 SVGAGI. CDR3 nucleotide sequence: TGTGCCAGCAGTTACTCGCCGGTTGGTGGCACTGAAGCTTTCTTT. It translates to CASSYSPVGGTEAFF.

The chain joins TRBV10-3 to TRBJ2-2; TRBD1 is a possible D gene (5 bases). The CDR3 extends over 14 amino acids. Germline-derived CDR1 and CDR2 are ENHRY and SYGVKD. V shed 7 bases and J shed 2 bases, with 11 bases lying between them. In nucleotides, the CDR3 is TGTGCCATCAAAGGGGCTACCAACACCGGGGAGCTGTTTTTT. It translates to CAIKGATNTGELFF.

J is TRBJ1-1 and V is TRBV6-1; no clear D. The germline V gene has CDR1 MNHNS and CDR2 SASEGT. The CDR3 runs 13 residues. V lost 7 bases and J 1 base, leaving 10 bases between the germline ends. The CDR3 DNA reads as TGTGCCAGCAAGGGCCGGTGGAACACTGAAGCTTTCTTT. Translation gives CASKGRWNTEAFF.

V is TRBV19 and J is TRBJ2-1; 8 bases fit TRBD2. V trimming: 0 bases; J trimming: 2 bases; junction bases outside the gene matches: 0. Per germline, CDR1 LNHDA and CDR2 SQIVND (reference sequence). This CDR3 is built from 15 residues. The CDR3 loop is CASSIDGGAYNEQFF. The CDR3 DNA sequence: TGTGCCAGTAGTATAGACGGGGGGGCCTACAATGAGCAGTTCTTC.

The V and J genes are TRBV11-2 and TRBJ2-6; the D gene is possibly TRBD1 (6 bases). Between the trimmed V and J ends, which lost 6 bases and 2 bases, there was a span of 8 bases. Germline values: CDR1 SGHAT, CDR2 FQNNGV. The CDR3 sequence is 14 residues long. CDR3 sequence (DNA): TGTGCCAGCAGTTGGACAGCTGGGGCCAACGTCCTGACTTTC. This codes for CASSWTAGANVLTF.

This clone was seen a few times. This chain connects TRBV16 to TRBJ2-6; D uncertain. This CDR3 spans 15 amino acids. V was cut by 2 bases and J by 0 bases, with 5 bases left in between. Per germline, CDR1 KGHSY and CDR2 FQNENV. The CDR3 nucleotides are TGTGCCAGCAGCCAAACGGTCTCTGGGGCCAACGTCCTGACTTTC. It specifies CASSQTVSGANVLTF.

This clone was observed a few times. The chain couples TRBV6-4 to TRBJ1-2; D might be TRBD1 (5 bases). V was cut by 8 bases and J by 5 bases, with 15 bases left in between. The CDR3 is made up of 13 amino acids. CDR1 is MRHNA, CDR2 SNTAGT, per germline. The CDR3 DNA follows: TGTGCCAGCGACCCCCGGGACGTATATGGCTACACCTTC. This sequence encodes CASDPRDVYGYTF.

This clone was observed a handful of times. The chain recombines TRBV18 with TRBJ1-1; perhaps TRBD1 as D (6 bases). CDR3 length: 13 residues. V shed 4 bases and J shed 6 bases, with 12 bases lying between them. The germline V gene encodes CDR1 KGHSH and CDR2 LQKENI. For the CDR3, the DNA is TGTGCCAGCTCACTAGGGGGTAGGGCTGAAGCTTTCTTT. Amino acid sequence: CASSLGGRAEAFF. The entire variable domain, with the rest obtained from reference TRBV18 and TRBJ1-1, is as follows: NAGVMQNPRHLVRRRGQEARLRCSPMKGHSHVYWYRQLPEEGLKFMVYLQKENIIDESGMPKERFSAEFPKEGPSILRIQQVVRGDSAAYFCASSLGGRAEAFFGQGTRLTVV.

The sample holds one count of this clone. The rearrangement links TRBV7-6 to TRBJ2-1; 7 nucleotides align to TRBD2. The V segment lost 4 bases and the J segment 6 bases; nucleotides outside the gene matches: 12. The CDR3 runs to 16 residues. Per germline, CDR1 SGHVS and CDR2 FNYEAQ. CDR3 in amino acids: CASSYFSGRLGNEQFF. The CDR3 DNA is TGTGCCAGCAGCTACTTTAGCGGGCGCCTTGGCAATGAGCAGTTCTTC.

The chain is built from TRBV5-1 and TRBJ1-4; a possible D gene is TRBD1 (5 bases). V was shortened by 0 bases and J by 3 bases, with 9 bases between the two germline ends. The CDR3 sequence is 15 residues long. Germline CDR1 is SGHRS and CDR2 is YFSETQ. CDR3: CASSLDRFPNEKLFF. Here the CDR3 DNA reads TGCGCCAGCAGCTTGGACAGGTTCCCTAATGAAAAACTGTTTTTT.

The chain employs TRBV4-2 and TRBJ2-7; D is perhaps TRBD1 (6 bases). Looked up from germline, CDR1 is LGHNA and CDR2 is YNFKEQ. Trimming pared 0 bases from V and 6 bases from J, leaving 6 bases between. The CDR3 length is 12 residues. The CDR3 protein is CASSQEGGEQYF. DNA for the CDR3: TGTGCCAGCAGCCAAGAAGGGGGCGAGCAGTACTTC.

The V and J genes are TRBV9 and TRBJ2-1; 7 bases line up with TRBD2. V was pared by 5 bases and J by 0 bases, with 8 bases of the junction left unmatched. This CDR3 is 16 amino acids long. The germline V gene encodes CDR1 SGDLS and CDR2 YYNGEE. The CDR3 sequence: CASSFLAESSYNEQFF. CDR3 in DNA: TGTGCCAGCAGTTTCCTAGCGGAGAGCTCCTACAATGAGCAGTTCTTC.

This clone was observed a handful of times. This rearrangement joins TRBV19 to TRBJ2-3; TRBD1 is a possible D gene (6 bases). V dropped 10 bases and J dropped 4 bases, with 18 bases sitting between them. This CDR3 contains 14 residues. Germline assignment: CDR1 LNHDA and CDR2 SQIVND (reference sequence). DNA for the CDR3: TGTGCCACCCGAGACAGGCCTGTCGCAGATACGCAGTATTTT. It translates to CATRDRPVADTQYF.

The V gene is TRBV5-1, the J gene TRBJ2-7; 7 bases are shared with TRBD2. V trimming: 4 bases; J trimming: 4 bases; junction bases outside the gene matches: 11. Per the germline V gene, CDR1 is SGHRS and CDR2 is YFSETQ. This CDR3 has 15 residues. The DNA for the CDR3 is TGCGCCAGCAGCCCTCTCGCGGGGGAAGCGTACGAGCAGTACTTC. It encodes CASSPLAGEAYEQYF.

This clone occurred once. J is TRBJ2-1 and V is TRBV5-1; 16 bases are shared with TRBD2. V lost 7 bases and J lost 9; bases outside the gene matches: 4. From germline, CDR1 is SGHRS and CDR2 YFSETQ. This CDR3 has 14 residues. The DNA of the CDR3 is TGCGCCAGCGGGACTAGCGGGGGGGCCGGTGAGCAGTTCTTC. The encoded protein is CASGTSGGAGEQFF.

This clone came up a few times. The chain couples TRBV7-6 to TRBJ2-6; D is unresolved. V gave up 4 bases and J gave up 0 bases, with 7 bases separating them. CDR1 and CDR2 from the germline V gene are SGHVS and FNYEAQ. The CDR3 covers 15 residues. The CDR3 DNA reads as TGTGCCAGCAGCTGGGCTTCCTCTGGGGCCAACGTCCTGACTTTC. Translation gives CASSWASSGANVLTF.

This clone was counted only a few times. The rearrangement joins TRBV14 to TRBJ1-2; possible D gene TRBD1, 5 bases. With 3 bases removed from V and 6 bases from J, the gap between germline ends came to 8 bases. Germline CDR1 and CDR2: SGHDN and FVKESK. There are 12 residues in the CDR3. DNA for the CDR3: TGTGCCAGCAGCCACCCGGGGGATGGCTACACCTTC. Translated, it gives CASSHPGDGYTF.

The chain couples TRBV18 to TRBJ2-7; D not certain. CDR1 is KGHSH, CDR2 LQKENI, per germline. V was pared by 1 base and J by 2 bases, with 9 bases between. The CDR3 has 14 residues. CDR3 residues: CASSPQGGAYEQYF. The CDR3 DNA reads TGTGCCAGCTCACCACAAGGCGGAGCCTACGAGCAGTACTTC.

V usage is TRBV6-1 and J usage is TRBJ1-2; D possibly corresponds to TRBD1 (6 bases). V was trimmed by 4 bases and J by 4 bases, leaving 10 bases between them. The CDR3 runs to 13 residues. Germline V gene lookup returns CDR1 MNHNS and CDR2 SASEGT. As DNA, the CDR3 is TGTGCCAGCAGTGGTCGACAGGTCTATGGCTACACCTTC. Translated: CASSGRQVYGYTF.

The V call is TRBV6-6, the J call TRBJ1-1; 10 nucleotides match TRBD1. In germline, CDR1 is MNHNY, CDR2 SVGAGI (reference sequence). Trimming at V came to 7 bases and at J to 4 bases, leaving 6 bases not matched to a gene. The CDR3 length is 14 residues. This chain's CDR3 is CASTRTGGFTEAFF. The CDR3 DNA reads as TGTGCCAGCACCCGGACAGGGGGATTCACTGAAGCTTTCTTT.

There are a few counts of this clone. This chain joins TRBV2 and TRBJ1-2; no reliable D call. Per germline, CDR1 SNHLY and CDR2 FYNNEI. The CDR3 totals 12 residues. Trimming took 9 bases from V and 12 from J, leaving 20 bases between them. The DNA for the CDR3 is TGTGCCAGTCTCCGGGGTATTAGTTCAAACACCTTC. It yields the protein CASLRGISSNTF.

The chain uses TRBV4-1 and TRBJ2-5; the match to TRBD2 covers 8 bases. Trimming at V came to 4 bases and at J to 4 bases, leaving 5 bases not matched to a gene. From germline, CDR1 is MGHRA and CDR2 YSYEKL. CDR3 size: 14 residues. The CDR3 sequence: CASSPLAGGETQYF. The CDR3 DNA is TGCGCCAGCAGCCCCCTAGCGGGTGGAGAGACCCAGTACTTC.

CDR3 bases: TGTGCCAGCAGCCATTCTCTGGGGGCCAACGTCCTGACTTTC. It encodes CASSHSLGANVLTF. The chain combines TRBV5-6 with TRBJ2-6; D is undetermined. Trimming removed 4 bases from V and 4 bases from J, with 9 bases in between. The CDR3 is 14 residues long. Germline CDR1 SGHDT, CDR2 YYEEEE.

The chain carries TRBV19 and TRBJ2-7, with D possibly matching TRBD1 (5 bases). The CDR3 has 14 amino acids. Germline CDR1 LNHDA, CDR2 SQIVND (reference sequence). The V and J ends lost 5 bases and 3 bases respectively, with 14 bases between them. CDR3 sequence reads: CASSGGHGYYEQYF. The CDR3 DNA is TGTGCCAGTAGTGGCGGACATGGGTACTACGAGCAGTACTTC.